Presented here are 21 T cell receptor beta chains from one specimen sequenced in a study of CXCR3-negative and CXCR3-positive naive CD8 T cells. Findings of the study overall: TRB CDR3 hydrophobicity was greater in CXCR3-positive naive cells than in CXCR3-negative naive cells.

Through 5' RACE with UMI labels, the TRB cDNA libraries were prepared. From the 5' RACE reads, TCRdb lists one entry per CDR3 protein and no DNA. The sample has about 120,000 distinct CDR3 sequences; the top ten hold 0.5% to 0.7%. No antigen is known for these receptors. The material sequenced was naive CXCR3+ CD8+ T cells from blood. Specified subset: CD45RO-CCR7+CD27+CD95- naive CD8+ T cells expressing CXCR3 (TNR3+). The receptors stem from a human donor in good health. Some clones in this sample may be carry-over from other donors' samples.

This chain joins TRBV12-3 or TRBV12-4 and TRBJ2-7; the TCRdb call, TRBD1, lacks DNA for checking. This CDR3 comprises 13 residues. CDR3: CASSAGPLYEQYF.

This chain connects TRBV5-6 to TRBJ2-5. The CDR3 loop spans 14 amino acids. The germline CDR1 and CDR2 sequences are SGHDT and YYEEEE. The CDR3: CASSQQGNEETQYF.

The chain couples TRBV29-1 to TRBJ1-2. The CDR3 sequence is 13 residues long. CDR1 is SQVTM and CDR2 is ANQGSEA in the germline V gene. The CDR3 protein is CSGWDSGTYGYTF.

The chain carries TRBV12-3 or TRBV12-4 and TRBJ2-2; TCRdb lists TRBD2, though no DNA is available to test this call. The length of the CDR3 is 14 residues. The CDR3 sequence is CFPGGRTNTGELFF.

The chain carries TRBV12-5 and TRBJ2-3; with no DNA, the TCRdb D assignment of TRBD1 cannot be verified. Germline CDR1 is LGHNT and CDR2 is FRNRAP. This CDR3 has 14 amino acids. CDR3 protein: CASGRGGSTDTQYF.

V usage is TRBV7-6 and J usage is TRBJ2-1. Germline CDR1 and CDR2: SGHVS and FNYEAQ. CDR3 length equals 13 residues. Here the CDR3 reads CASRGRSDNEQFF.

CDR3 amino acids: CASSHGSGAFLSYEQYF. V gene TRBV27 combines with J gene TRBJ2-7; TCRdb's D call, TRBD1, is unchecked because there is no DNA. The germline CDR1 and CDR2 sequences are MNHEY and SMNVEV (reference sequence). The CDR3 extends over 17 amino acids.

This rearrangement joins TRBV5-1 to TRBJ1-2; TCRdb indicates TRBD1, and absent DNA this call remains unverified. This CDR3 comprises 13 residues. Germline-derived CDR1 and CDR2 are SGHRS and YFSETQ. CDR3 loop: CASSPGSGDGYTF. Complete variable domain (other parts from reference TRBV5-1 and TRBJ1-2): KAGVTQTPRYLIKTRGQQVTLSCSPISGHRSVSWYQQTPGQGLQFLFEYFSETQRNKGNFPGRFSGRQFSNSRSEMNVSTLELGDSALYLCASSPGSGDGYTFGSGTRLTVV.

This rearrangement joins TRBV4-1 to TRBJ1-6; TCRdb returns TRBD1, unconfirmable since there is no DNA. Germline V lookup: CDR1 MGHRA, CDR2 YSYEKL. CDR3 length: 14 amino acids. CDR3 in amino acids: CASSQQGANSPLHF.

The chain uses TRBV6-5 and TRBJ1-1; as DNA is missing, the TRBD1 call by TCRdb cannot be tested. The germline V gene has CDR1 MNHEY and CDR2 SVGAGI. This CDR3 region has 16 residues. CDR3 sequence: CASSLGTGEAATEAFF.

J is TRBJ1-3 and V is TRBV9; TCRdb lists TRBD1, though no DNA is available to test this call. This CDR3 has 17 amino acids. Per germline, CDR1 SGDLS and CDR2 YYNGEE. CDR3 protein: CASSVDITGDSGNTIYF.

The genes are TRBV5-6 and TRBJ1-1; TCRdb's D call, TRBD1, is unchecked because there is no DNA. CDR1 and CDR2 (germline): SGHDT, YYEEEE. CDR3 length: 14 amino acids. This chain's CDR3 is CASSAGTGITEAFF.

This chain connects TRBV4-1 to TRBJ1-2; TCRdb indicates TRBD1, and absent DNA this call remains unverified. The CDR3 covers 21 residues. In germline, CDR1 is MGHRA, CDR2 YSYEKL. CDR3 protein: CASSQDPAHPGGSLANYGYTF.

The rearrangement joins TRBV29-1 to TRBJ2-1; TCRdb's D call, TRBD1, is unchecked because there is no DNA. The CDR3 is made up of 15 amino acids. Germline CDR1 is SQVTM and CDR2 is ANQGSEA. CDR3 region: CSVPPRQGSGNEQFF.

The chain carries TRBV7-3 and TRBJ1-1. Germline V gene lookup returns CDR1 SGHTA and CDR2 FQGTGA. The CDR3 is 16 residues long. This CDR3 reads CASSLTSFVGRTEAFF.

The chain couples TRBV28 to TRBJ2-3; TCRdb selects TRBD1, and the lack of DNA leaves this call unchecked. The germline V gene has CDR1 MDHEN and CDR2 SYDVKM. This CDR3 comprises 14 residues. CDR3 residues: CASSPLRSTDTQYF.

CDR3 sequence reads: CASSYSTRSEAFF. The chain links TRBV6-5 to TRBJ1-1. Germline V gene lookup returns CDR1 MNHEY and CDR2 SVGAGI. This CDR3 comprises 13 residues.

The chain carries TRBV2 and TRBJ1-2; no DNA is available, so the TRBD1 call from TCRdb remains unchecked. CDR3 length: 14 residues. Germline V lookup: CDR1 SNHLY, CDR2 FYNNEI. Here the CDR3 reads CASSEQLWDKGVTF.

The CDR3 is CSFQNRYEQYF. This chain joins TRBV29-1 and TRBJ2-7. The length of the CDR3 is 11 residues. Germline lookup yields CDR1 SQVTM and CDR2 ANQGSEA.

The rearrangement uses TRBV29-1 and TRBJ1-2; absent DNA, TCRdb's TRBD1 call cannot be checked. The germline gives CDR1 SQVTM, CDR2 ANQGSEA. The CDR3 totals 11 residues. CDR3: CSVEDRGGYTF.

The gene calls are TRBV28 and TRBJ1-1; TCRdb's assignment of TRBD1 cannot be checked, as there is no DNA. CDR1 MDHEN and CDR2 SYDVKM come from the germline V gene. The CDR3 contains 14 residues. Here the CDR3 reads CASSLPQGYTEAFF.